This T cell receptor (beta chain) came from a study of blood T cell repertoires in COVID-19. Study context: PBMCs, B-cell-depleted T cells, or T cells were the source of the cDNA or gDNA that made up the material.

From germline, CDR1 is SGHAT and CDR2 FQNNGV. The CDR3 runs to 14 residues. V shed 5 bases, J shed 4 bases, and the junction held 5 bases outside the gene matches. How the authors handled the data: It was from reference gene primer amplification that nucleated cell counts were estimated. Sequencing was performed with immunoSEQ multiplex PCR; in TCRdb, only in-frame clones are kept and a portion is missing. V, J and clone size were drawn from that table, and D and trimming were deduced from the DNA. The sample includes hundreds of thousands of clones, about 90% of them seen just once. The rearrangement joins TRBV11-2 to TRBJ1-2, with TRBD1 matching 9 bases. The receptor was derived from a man between 60 and 75 years old who had recovered from COVID-19. Specimen: peripheral blood. The CDR3 DNA is TGTGCCAGCAGCCTTACAGGGGGCGGCTATGGCTACACCTTC. Its protein product is CASSLTGGGYGYTF.